These 13 T cell receptor beta chains came from one sample sequenced in a study of tumor and adjacent non-tumor tissue in lung cancer. The template was RNA from unsorted bulk tissue. More than 3 cm separated this lung sample from the edge of the tumor. A modified ARM-PCR protocol with three rounds of nested PCR amplified TCRbeta. TCRdb redid the calling of the multiplex PCR reads with MiXCR, one entry per CDR3 protein. The profile covers about 110,000 distinct CDR3 sequences, with about 61% appearing a single time and 15% to 20% taken by the ten largest. Sequenced: distant non-tumor lung tissue. These receptors were obtained from a man aged 55 to 70 with non-small cell lung cancer.

As regards this clonotype: Because the CDR3 is missing its conserved closing phenylalanine or tryptophan, this is likely a read error. The chain uses TRBV11-3 and TRBJ2-7; 9 bases line up with TRBD1. The germline CDR1 and CDR2 sequences are SGHNT and YENEEA. CDR3 length equals 16 residues. CDR3 loop: CVSSATDRGGFSEQYL. CDR3 nucleotide sequence: TGTGTCAGCAGCGCAACGGACAGGGGAGGTTTCAGCGAGCAGTACCTC.

Concerning this clonotype: A much larger clonotype is one base distant, so this may be a read error. The chain uses TRBV12-3 or TRBV12-4 and TRBJ2-3, with a weak D call TRBD1 (6 bases). This CDR3 has 13 residues. Trimming shortened V by 7 bases and J by 2 bases, and 10 bases separated the two germline ends. In DNA form, the CDR3 reads TGTGCCAGCATTGGACAGCTCACAGATACGCAGTATTTT. It yields the protein CASIGQLTDTQYF.

Details on this clonotype: At one boundary the junction diverges from the germline segment, which might be a read error. The chain couples TRBV6-2 or TRBV6-3 to TRBJ2-1; TRBD1 might be the D (6 bases). Germline V lookup: CDR1 MNHEY, CDR2 SVGEGT. This CDR3 is 16 amino acids long. In DNA form, the CDR3 reads TGTGCCAGCAACACCCCGATAATAGTGGGGGACAATGAGCGGTTCTTC. Translated, it gives CASNTPIIVGDNERFF.

The chain has TRBV12-5 and TRBJ2-3; D unclear. This CDR3 has 12 residues. V dropped 5 bases and J dropped 3 bases, with 6 bases sitting between them. Germline V gene lookup returns CDR1 LGHNT and CDR2 FRNRAP. Written as DNA, the CDR3 is TGTGCTAGTGGTCAAGAGACAGATACGCAGTATTTT. Protein sequence: CASGQETDTQYF.

With regard to this clonotype: Since a much larger clone is just one base distant, this may be a read error. The rearrangement uses TRBV12-3 or TRBV12-4 and TRBJ2-1; D call uncertain. V lost 5 bases and J lost 11, with 10 bases in between. The CDR3 contains 11 residues. The CDR3 loop is CASSVTSKQFF. DNA of the CDR3: TGTGCCAGCAGTGTAACGAGTAAGCAGTTCTTC.

Concerning this clonotype: Sequence at one end of the junction differs from germline and may be a read error. The chain carries TRBV10-2 and TRBJ2-6; TRBD2 might be the D (5 bases). This CDR3 spans 17 amino acids. CDR1 is WSHSY and CDR2 is SAAADI in the germline V gene. This chain's CDR3 is CASNGGNAISGTNVLTF. For the CDR3, the DNA is TGCGCGAGCAATGGAGGAAACGCGATCTCTGGGACCAACGTCCTGACTTTC.

Of note for this clonotype: Given a much more abundant clone one base away, this may be a read error. V gene TRBV5-6 combines with J gene TRBJ2-3; 9 nucleotides line up with TRBD2. The CDR3 length is 15 residues. Germline CDR1 is SGHDT and CDR2 is YYEEEE. The CDR3 region has the DNA TGTGCCAGCAGCTTCCCGAGCGGGAGGACAGATGCGCAGTATTTT. It translates to CASSFPSGRTDAQYF.

As regards this clonotype: Germline and junction disagree at one end, which may indicate a read error. The chain has TRBV5-6 and TRBJ2-1, with D possibly matching TRBD2 (6 bases). Germline V gives CDR1 SGHDT, CDR2 YYEEEE. This CDR3 region has 16 residues. The CDR3 reads CASSLAGGSSLNGQFF. As DNA, the CDR3 is TGTGCCAGCAGCTTGGCTGGAGGGTCCAGTCTCAATGGGCAGTTCTTT.

V and J are TRBV27 and TRBJ1-3; D gene uncertain. This CDR3 is 16 amino acids long. Germline V lookup: CDR1 MNHEY, CDR2 SMNVEV (reference sequence). V dropped 6 bases and J dropped 1 base, with 16 bases sitting between them. The CDR3 is CASSSRGSRSGNTIYF. The CDR3 nucleotides read TGTGCCAGCAGCTCCCGTGGTAGTAGATCTGGAAACACCATATATTTT.

This clonotype was found many times. The V and J genes are TRBV20-1 and TRBJ2-1; 7 positions agree with TRBD2. Germline lookup yields CDR1 DFQATT and CDR2 SNEGSKA (reference sequence). V dropped 0 bases and J dropped 2; count of bases not matched to a gene: 10. The CDR3 spans 17 residues. CDR3 in DNA: TGCAGTGCTAGAGAGGCGGCGGGAGTGTCTCCCTACAATGAGCAGTTCTTC. This translates into CSAREAAGVSPYNEQFF.

On this clonotype: This could be a read error, since a much larger clone is one nucleotide away. The V gene is TRBV28, the J gene TRBJ1-1, with 8 bases matching TRBD1. CDR3 size: 14 residues. CDR1 MDHEN and CDR2 SYDVKM come from the germline V gene. The CDR3 DNA reads as TGTGCCAGCAGTGAATGGGACAGGAACATTGAAGCTTTCTTT. Translating it yields CASSEWDRNIEAFF.

Concerning this clonotype itself: A read error may produce the germline difference seen at one junction end. The chain combines TRBV12-3 or TRBV12-4 with TRBJ2-5; D is undetermined. This CDR3 comprises 12 residues. The CDR3 nucleotides read TGTGCCAGCAGTTTTCGTCAAGAGGCCCAGTACTTC. Residues: CASSFRQEAQYF.

There are a few counts of this clonotype. Mismatch with germline at one junction end may stem from a read error. The chain employs TRBV25-1 and TRBJ2-1; D is ambiguous. Germline V CDR1 and CDR2: MGHDK, SYGVNS. There are 16 residues in the CDR3. The CDR3 loop reads CTSSEFLPSLGNEQFF. CDR3 nucleotides: TGTACCAGCAGTGAATTTCTCCCCAGTCTGGGAAATGAGCAGTTCTTC.